This T cell receptor (beta chain) was identified during a study of early T cells in non-severe SARS-CoV-2 infection. Study-wide background: Sequenced material consisted of bulk RNA (from unsorted whole blood), and chains were unpaired.

This clonotype was seen only a few times. Its cognate antigen is unknown. TCRdb ran MiXCR on the 5' RACE reads and lists one entry per CDR3 protein. The sample carries some 64,000 distinct CDR3 sequences, roughly 9% recorded once. The CDR3 extends over 15 amino acids. V lost 1 base, J lost 8 bases, and 17 bases lay in between. CDR1 and CDR2 (germline): LGHDT, YNNKEL (reference sequence). Study-level results: VDJdb matching, biased toward anti-spike CD8 responses, missed private and CD4 specificities.

This rearrangement joins TRBV3-1 to TRBJ1-2; possibly TRBD1 for D (6 bases). This sample comprised whole blood, obtained at baseline. The source is an adult who was a healthcare worker with PCR-confirmed SARS-CoV-2 infection or an uninfected control (not recorded which). This CDR3 is CASSQGLDSPGGYTF. DNA for the CDR3: TGTGCCAGCAGCCAAGGCTTGGACAGTCCAGGCGGCTACACCTTC.